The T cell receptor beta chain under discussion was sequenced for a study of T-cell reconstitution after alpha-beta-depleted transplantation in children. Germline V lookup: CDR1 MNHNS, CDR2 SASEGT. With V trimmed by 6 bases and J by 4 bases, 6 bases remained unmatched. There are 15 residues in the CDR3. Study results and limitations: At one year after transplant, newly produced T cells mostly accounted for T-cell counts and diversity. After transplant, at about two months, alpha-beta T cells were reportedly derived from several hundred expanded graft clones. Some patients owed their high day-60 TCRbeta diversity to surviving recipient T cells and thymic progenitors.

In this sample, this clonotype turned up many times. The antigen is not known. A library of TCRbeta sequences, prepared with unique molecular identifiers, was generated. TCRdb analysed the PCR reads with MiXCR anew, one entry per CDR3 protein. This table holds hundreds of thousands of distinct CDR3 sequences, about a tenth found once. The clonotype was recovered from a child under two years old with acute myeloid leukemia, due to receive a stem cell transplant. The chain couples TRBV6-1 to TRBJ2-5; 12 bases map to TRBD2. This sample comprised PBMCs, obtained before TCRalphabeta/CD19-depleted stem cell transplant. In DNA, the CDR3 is TGTGCCAGCAGACCTAGCGGGAGGGCCCCAGAGACCCAGTACTTC. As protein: CASRPSGRAPETQYF.